Here is one TCR beta chain with its context. The final CDR3 position lacks the conserved phenylalanine or tryptophan, pointing to a likely read error. The DNA is omitted, as the CDR3 cannot be located on it reliably, and the CDR3 follows TCRdb's listing. RNA was extracted from bulk tissue without any cell sorting. More than 3 cm separated this lung sample from the edge of the tumor. TCRbeta libraries were built with three rounds of nested PCR, modified from ARM-PCR. MiXCR was run by TCRdb on the multiplex PCR reads, yielding one entry per CDR3 protein. The table has around 76,000 distinct CDR3 sequences, over 60% seen once. This sample was taken from a study of tumor and adjacent non-tumor tissue in lung cancer. Across the whole study: Patients comprised about a dozen adenocarcinoma, 2 squamous cell carcinoma and 1 small cell lung cancer.

The germline gives CDR1 MGHRA, CDR2 YSYEKL. The CDR3 contains 17 residues when both ends are counted. Sequencing was performed on distant non-tumor lung tissue. The genes are TRBV4-1 and TRBJ2-1; TRBD2, the table's D call, lacks a check against the DNA. This TCR was recovered from a man aged 65 to 85 with non-small cell lung cancer. The CDR3 spells CASSQVFSGTGWNEQLL.